A single sample gave rise to the 5 T cell receptor beta chains below, sequenced in a study of blood T cell repertoires in COVID-19. The method was immunoSEQ multiplex PCR; TCRdb's version includes in-frame clones alone and lacks a portion of them. Of 210,000 or so clones in the sample, roughly nine tenths are singletons; the top ten hold approximately 3.3%. Sequencing was performed on PBMCs or T cells enriched from blood (not recorded which). Receptors originate from a woman aged 45-65 years in a cohort exposed to, infected with or recovered from COVID-19 (not recorded which).

The genes are TRBV7-8 and TRBJ1-2; D is unresolved. The CDR3 loop spans 14 amino acids. The V end lost 1 base, the J end lost 1 base, and 7 bases lay between the germline ends. CDR1 and CDR2 (germline): SGHVS, FQNEAQ. CDR3 region: CASSLDGVNYGYTF. As DNA, the CDR3 is TGTGCCAGCAGCTTAGATGGAGTTAACTATGGCTACACCTTC.

This sequence joins TRBV7-2 and TRBJ2-3, with unresolved D. The CDR3 is 13 amino acids. Germline V gives CDR1 SGHTA, CDR2 FQGNSA. V dropped 5 bases and J dropped 7 bases, with 13 bases sitting between them. The CDR3 DNA follows: TGTGCCAGCAGCCCAGAGCGATTGAATACGCAGTATTTT. This sequence encodes CASSPERLNTQYF.

The chain combines TRBV29-1 with TRBJ2-7, with D perhaps matching TRBD1 (6 bases). V lost 7 bases and J 3 bases, leaving 10 bases between the germline ends. CDR1 and CDR2 (germline): SQVTM, ANQGSEA. CDR3 length equals 11 residues. CDR3 sequence: CSAGQIYEQYF. CDR3 nucleotide sequence: TGCAGCGCAGGACAGATCTACGAGCAGTACTTC.

V is TRBV6-5 and J is TRBJ2-7; D is perhaps TRBD1 (5 bases). The CDR3 has 13 amino acids. Germline V lookup: CDR1 MNHEY, CDR2 SVGAGI. The V end lost 5 bases, the J end lost 6 bases, and 14 bases lay between the germline ends. The DNA of the CDR3 is TGTGCCAGCAGTAATTTTCAGGGCGGCGAGCAGTACTTC. As protein: CASSNFQGGEQYF.

This chain joins TRBV28 and TRBJ2-5; 7 bases line up with TRBD2. The CDR3 consists of 11 residues. Germline CDR1 and CDR2: MDHEN and SYDVKM. V lost 7 bases and J lost 7; bases outside the gene matches: 3. This CDR3 reads CASKGGLTQYF. DNA of the CDR3: TGTGCCAGCAAGGGAGGGCTGACCCAGTACTTC.